This TCR beta chain was retrieved from a study of siplizumab effects on memory and regulatory T cells. Per sample, about 10^5 TCR templates underwent assay. Here immunoSEQ multiplex PCR was the method, and the copy in TCRdb shows in-frame clones only, minus some. The data contain more than 75,000 clones, roughly 95% of them singletons. The germline V gene encodes CDR1 SGHNT and CDR2 YENEEA. CDR3 length: 13 amino acids. The germline V and J ends were trimmed by 5 bases and 4 bases, with 10 bases remaining between them. This clone was recorded only once. V is TRBV11-3 and J is TRBJ2-3; a weak D match, TRBD2 (6 bases). The sequence came from a human donor in good health. The specimen was naive CD4+ T cells sorted from blood. CDR3 coding DNA: TGTGCCAGCAGCCCCGGGGGAGCAGATACGCAGTATTTT. It translates to CASSPGGADTQYF.